This T cell receptor (beta chain) was identified during a study of neurological immune-mediated disorders. The study built unsorted libraries from 2 million PBMCs kept at -80 C. The CDR3 spans 9 residues. Between the trimmed V and J ends, which lost 6 bases and 6 bases, there was a span of 1 base. The germline gives CDR1 SEHNR, CDR2 FQNEAQ (reference sequence). TCRdb re-called the 5' RACE reads with MiXCR, one entry per CDR3 protein. The table records tens of thousands of distinct CDR3 sequences, roughly 2.5% of them present only once. J is TRBJ2-3 and V is TRBV7-9; unclear D gene. The sequence derives from a man aged 50-59 years with multiple sclerosis. Material for sequencing was PBMCs. The chain's CDR3 is CASSDTQYF. The CDR3 nucleotides are TGTGCCAGCAGTGATACGCAGTATTTT.